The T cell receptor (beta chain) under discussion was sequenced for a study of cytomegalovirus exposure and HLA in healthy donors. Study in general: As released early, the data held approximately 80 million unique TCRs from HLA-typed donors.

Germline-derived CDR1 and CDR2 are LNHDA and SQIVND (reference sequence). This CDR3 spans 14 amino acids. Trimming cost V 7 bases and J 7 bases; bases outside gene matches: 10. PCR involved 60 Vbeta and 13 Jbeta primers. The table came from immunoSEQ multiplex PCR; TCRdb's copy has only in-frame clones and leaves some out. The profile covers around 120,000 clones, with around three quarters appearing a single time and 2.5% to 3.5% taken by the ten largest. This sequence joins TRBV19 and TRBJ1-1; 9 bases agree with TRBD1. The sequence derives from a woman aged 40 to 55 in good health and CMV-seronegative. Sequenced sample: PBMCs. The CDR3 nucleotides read TGTGCCAGTAAGGTGGGGGACAGGGAAAATGAAGCTTTCTTT. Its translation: CASKVGDRENEAFF.